The 15 T cell receptor beta chains in this list originate from one sample, sequenced in a study of T cells in Graves' hyperthyroidism and ophthalmopathy. Using RNA transcripts as the source, TCR beta CDR3 regions were amplified. In the first-round RT-PCR of the TCR CDR3, the HTBI primer set was used. TCRdb reanalysed the multiplex PCR reads using MiXCR and keeps one entry per CDR3 protein. Among approximately 590,000 distinct CDR3 sequences, 46% were seen once, and the ten largest hold just over 8%. The sample was peripheral blood or thyroid tissue (not recorded which). Source of these receptors: a young woman with Graves' hyperthyroidism.

This clonotype was seen a handful of times. The CDR3 region has the DNA TGTGCCGACGGGCGGACGGACTCTGGAAACACCATATATTTT. Residues: CADGRTDSGNTIYF. This chain uses TRBV25-1 with TRBJ1-3; no clear D. CDR1 is MGHDK and CDR2 is SYGVNS in the germline V gene. The V and J ends lost 11 bases and 0 bases respectively, with 14 bases between them. There are 14 residues in the CDR3.

The chain has TRBV2 and TRBJ1-5; weak D call: TRBD1 (5 bases). This CDR3 contains 13 residues. V was shortened by 8 bases and J by 3 bases, with 11 bases between the two germline ends. From germline, CDR1 is SNHLY and CDR2 FYNNEI. Here the CDR3 reads CASGHRNNQPQHF. CDR3 sequence (DNA): TGTGCCAGCGGACACCGAAACAATCAGCCCCAGCATTTT.

This clonotype was recorded only once. The genes are TRBV25-1 and TRBJ1-5, with D possibly TRBD1 on 5 matching bases. The V end was cut by 4 bases, the J end by 4 bases, with 11 bases between. Germline-derived CDR1 and CDR2 are MGHDK and SYGVNS. This CDR3 comprises 14 residues. The CDR3, as DNA: TGTGCCAGCAGTGCGACAGACGTGAATCAGCCCCAGCATTTT. This gives the protein CASSATDVNQPQHF.

This clonotype was detected once. Being one base from a much bigger clone, this may be a read error. The chain couples TRBV29-1 to TRBJ1-4; D gene unclear. Germline V CDR1 and CDR2: SQVTM, ANQGSEA. This CDR3 is 13 amino acids long. The CDR3 DNA reads TGCAGCGCTGTCGTTGCAACTAATGAAAAACGGTTTTTT. Translation gives CSAVVATNEKRFF. The full variable domain, rest sourced from reference TRBV29-1 and TRBJ1-4, is SAVISQKPSRDICQRGTSLTIQCQVDSQVTMMFWYRQQPGQSLTLIATANQGSEATYESGFVIDKFPISRPNLTFSTLTVSNMSPEDSSIYLCSAVVATNEKRFFGSGTQLSVL.

The J gene is TRBJ2-5, the V gene TRBV7-8; the D gene could be TRBD1 or TRBD2 (6 bases each). CDR1 and CDR2 from the germline V gene are SGHVS and FQNEAQ. CDR3 size: 13 residues. Deletions cut 4 bases from V and 4 bases from J, with 10 bases between. CDR3 sequence (DNA): TGTGCCAGCAGCTCGTGGGGGGCAGAGACCCAGTACTTC. This translates into CASSSWGAETQYF.

The CDR3 DNA reads TGCAGCGTTAGTGGTGGCGGGAGGATAACTGAAGCTTTCTTT. This translates into CSVSGGGRITEAFF. V is TRBV29-1 and J is TRBJ1-1, with D unclear. Trimming took off 5 bases at V and 5 bases at J, with 18 bases between the two ends. CDR1 is SQVTM, CDR2 ANQGSEA, per germline. There are 14 residues in the CDR3.

This clonotype was observed at least ten times. The chain carries TRBV7-2 and TRBJ1-2; D gene uncertain. V was pared by 0 bases and J by 8 bases, with 7 bases between. CDR1 is SGHTA, CDR2 FQGNSA, per germline. CDR3 length: 12 residues. CDR3 DNA sequence: TGTGCCAGCAGCTTAGCGGCTCAGGGCTACACCTTC. Protein: CASSLAAQGYTF.

The CDR3 here is CASSLGGGRATNEKLFF. CDR3 in DNA: TGTGCCAGCAGCTTAGGAGGGGGACGAGCAACTAATGAAAAACTGTTTTTT. The genes are TRBV7-9 and TRBJ1-4; D possibly corresponds to TRBD1 (6 bases). The CDR3 extends over 17 amino acids. Between the trimmed V and J ends, which lost 1 base and 0 bases, there was a span of 12 bases. Germline CDR1 reads SEHNR; CDR2 reads FQNEAQ (reference sequence).

This clonotype was detected only a few times. The chain combines TRBV15 with TRBJ1-6; TRBD1 might be the D (5 bases). Trimming took 0 bases from V and 14 from J, leaving 8 bases between them. Germline CDR1 LNHNV, CDR2 YYDKDF (reference sequence). The CDR3 sequence is 12 residues long. The CDR3 nucleotides are TGTGCCACCAGCAGAGAAGTAGGGGCCCTCCACTTT. It encodes CATSREVGALHF.

V usage is TRBV6-1 and J usage is TRBJ1-3, with 9 bases identical to TRBD1. Germline assignment: CDR1 MNHNS and CDR2 SASEGT. There are 16 residues in the CDR3. The V gene end was trimmed by 6 bases and the J gene end by 0 bases; junction bases not matched to a gene: 6. CDR3 in DNA: TGTGCCAGCAGAACGGACAGGGGCGACTCTGGAAACACCATATATTTT. This translates into CASRTDRGDSGNTIYF.

This rearrangement joins TRBV24-1 to TRBJ1-5, with 7 positions matching TRBD1. The CDR3 runs to 16 residues. Per the germline V gene, CDR1 is KGHDR and CDR2 is SFDVKD. V lost 3 bases and J lost 3; bases outside the gene matches: 7. This CDR3 is CATSDTTGNNNQPQHF. The CDR3 region has the DNA TGTGCCACCAGTGATACGACAGGGAATAACAATCAGCCCCAGCATTTT.

This clonotype was recorded many times. This rearrangement joins TRBV7-9 to TRBJ1-2; D perhaps matches TRBD1 (5 bases). The CDR3 has 12 residues. V shed 5 bases and J shed 6 bases, with 10 bases lying between them. Germline V gene sequence: CDR1 SEHNR, CDR2 FQNEAQ (reference sequence). In DNA form, the CDR3 reads TGTGCCAGCAGCCAGGACAACGATGGCTACACCTTC. It yields the protein CASSQDNDGYTF.

With respect to this clonotype: One end of the junction varies from germline; a read error may be responsible. The V and J genes are TRBV11-2 and TRBJ1-1; D might be TRBD1 (6 bases). Germline V gene sequence: CDR1 SGHAT, CDR2 FQNNGV. The CDR3 is 15 residues long. The CDR3: CASSQEARGFAQAFF. The CDR3 DNA follows: TGCGCCAGCAGCCAAGAGGCCAGGGGTTTCGCTCAAGCTTTCTTT. Complete variable domain (other parts from reference TRBV11-2 and TRBJ1-1): EAGVAQSPRYKIIEKRQSVAFWCNPISGHATLYWYQQILGQGPKLLIQFQNNGVVDDSQLPKDRFSAERLKGVDSTLKIQPAKLEDSAVYLCASSQEARGFAQAFFGQGTRLTVV.

The chain uses TRBV7-9 and TRBJ1-2; 8 nucleotides agree with TRBD1. After removal of 10 bases from V and 7 bases from J, the junction contained 5 bases not matched to a gene. This CDR3 is built from 11 residues. CDR1 is SEHNR and CDR2 is FQNEAQ in the germline V gene (reference sequence). CDR3 DNA sequence: TGTGCCACCCGGACAGGGACTGGCTACACCTTC. It codes for CATRTGTGYTF. The full variable domain, its missing parts supplied by reference TRBV7-9 and TRBJ1-2, is DTGVSQNPRHKITKRGQNVTFRCDPISEHNRLYWYRQTLGQGPEFLTYFQNEAQLEKSRLLSDRFSAERPKGSFSTLEIQRTEQGDSAMYLCATRTGTGYTFGSGTRLTVV.

The CDR3 reads CASSDSRANSPLHF. CDR3 DNA sequence: TGTGCCAGCAGTGACAGCAGAGCGAATTCACCCCTCCACTTT. This rearrangement joins TRBV2 to TRBJ1-6; D unresolved. The CDR3 has 14 amino acids. V lost 3 bases to trimming and J lost 7 bases, with 10 bases between them. Germline values: CDR1 SNHLY, CDR2 FYNNEI.